These T cell receptor beta chains were read from a single sample in a study of blood T cell repertoires in COVID-19. Using immunoSEQ multiplex PCR, the repertoire was profiled, and TCRdb retains in-frame clones only, with some absent. The table has approximately 210,000 clones, around 82% seen once. Sample: peripheral blood. Receptor source: a woman aged 80 or over with acute or convalescent COVID-19. Both conserved end residues are part of each CDR3. A D gene is named only where the DNA matches it firmly. For some rows the clone size is stated as once, few or many, or as a class when expanded; others skip it.

V	J	D	size	CDR3	DNA
TRBV5-1	TRBJ2-4	TRBD2	-	CASSLGLASEGNIQYF	TGCGCCAGCAGCCTGGGACTAGCATCTGAAGGAAACATTCAGTACTTC
TRBV2	TRBJ1-4	TRBD1	-	CASSATGGSNEKLFF	TGTGCCAGCAGTGCGACAGGGGGATCTAATGAAAAACTGTTTTTT
TRBV28	TRBJ2-1	TRBD2	-	CASSPWTSVHNEQFF	TGTGCCAGCAGTCCCTGGACTAGCGTCCACAATGAGCAGTTCTTC
TRBV2	TRBJ2-3	TRBD2	-	CASIGLAGARTPADTQYF	TGTGCCAGCATAGGACTAGCGGGGGCCCGAACCCCTGCGGATACGCAGTATTTT
TRBV6-6	TRBJ1-1	-	-	CASGQLNTEAFF	TGTGCCAGCGGCCAATTGAACACTGAAGCTTTCTTT
TRBV5-4	TRBJ1-2	-	-	CASSQTGGNYGYTF	TGTGCCAGCAGCCAGACCGGAGGGAACTATGGCTACACCTTC
TRBV5-1	TRBJ2-2	-	-	CASSLQGRSPGELFF	TGCGCCAGCAGCTTGCAGGGCCGGAGCCCAGGGGAGCTGTTTTTT
TRBV10-1	TRBJ1-4	TRBD1	-	CASRGGDRAPFQLFF	TGCGCCAGCAGAGGGGGGGACAGGGCCCCCTTTCAACTGTTTTTT
TRBV7-2	TRBJ2-2	TRBD2	-	CASSSTSGTTTGELFF	TGTGCCAGCAGCTCGACTAGCGGGACGACCACCGGGGAGCTGTTTTTT
TRBV7-2	TRBJ2-2	-	-	CASSFTPTGELFF	TGTGCCAGCAGCTTCACACCGACCGGGGAGCTGTTTTTT
TRBV19	TRBJ1-4	-	-	CASSIERARGEKLFF	TGTGCCAGTAGTATAGAGCGAGCTCGCGGCGAAAAACTGTTTTTT
TRBV3-1/TRBV3-2	TRBJ2-3	-	-	CASSQVQTQYF	TGTGCCAGCAGCCAAGTTCAGACGCAGTATTTT
TRBV27	TRBJ1-2	-	-	CASSWRDSRGYTF	TGTGCCAGCAGTTGGAGGGACTCCCGGGGCTACACCTTC
TRBV5-4	TRBJ2-3	-	-	CASSWGQASAGTDTQYF	TGTGCCAGCAGCTGGGGTCAGGCTAGCGCGGGCACAGATACGCAGTATTTT
TRBV11-2	TRBJ1-4	-	-	CASSLRGGTRDEKLFF	TGTGCCAGCAGCTTAAGGGGGGGTACTAGGGATGAAAAACTGTTTTTT
TRBV24-1	TRBJ2-5	TRBD2	-	CATSDLGTSGDETQYF	TGTGCCACCAGTGATCTAGGGACTAGCGGGGATGAGACCCAGTACTTC
TRBV5-4	TRBJ2-3	-	-	CATGVRGPDTQYF	TGTGCCACCGGGGTACGCGGTCCAGATACGCAGTATTTT
TRBV3-1/TRBV3-2	TRBJ2-7	TRBD2	-	CASSLGGSVQIEQYF	TGTGCCAGCAGCCTCGGGGGGAGCGTCCAAATCGAACAGTACTTC
TRBV6-5	TRBJ1-2	TRBD1	-	CASSPRQGNPFGYTF	TGTGCCAGCAGTCCCCGACAGGGAAACCCTTTCGGCTACACCTTC
TRBV18	TRBJ1-1	TRBD1	few	CASREQGARNTEAFF	TGTGCCAGCCGAGAACAGGGGGCAAGGAACACTGAAGCTTTCTTT
TRBV9	TRBJ2-5	TRBD1	-	CASSAGTGGSETQYF	TGTGCCAGCAGCGCAGGGACAGGGGGCTCGGAGACCCAGTACTTC
TRBV2	TRBJ2-7	-	-	CASSRDSRYEQYF	TGTGCCAGCAGCCGTGACAGCCGCTACGAGCAGTACTTC
TRBV19	TRBJ1-2	-	-	CATQPSGREVGYTF	TGTGCCACTCAGCCATCGGGACGGGAGGTTGGCTACACCTTC
TRBV5-1	TRBJ1-4	-	-	CASRAGVNEKLFF	TGCGCCAGCCGTGCGGGGGTTAATGAAAAACTGTTTTTT
TRBV28	TRBJ2-1	TRBD1	-	CASSPRLGRGPSNEQFF	TGTGCCAGCAGCCCTCGGCTTGGCAGGGGGCCGTCCAATGAGCAGTTCTTC
TRBV7-9	TRBJ2-3	-	-	CASSFGGSTDTQYF	TGTGCCAGCAGCTTCGGGGGAAGCACAGATACGCAGTATTTT
TRBV5-1	TRBJ1-4	-	-	CASSPGHTGNEKLFF	TGCGCCAGCAGCCCTGGACACACGGGCAATGAAAAACTGTTTTTT
TRBV27	TRBJ1-6	-	once	CASSFRGQNSPLHF	TGTGCCAGCAGTTTCAGGGGCCAGAATTCACCCCTCCACTTT
TRBV5-1	TRBJ2-3	-	-	CASSLGLITDTQYF	TGCGCCAGCAGCTTGGGACTGATCACAGATACGCAGTATTTT
TRBV19	TRBJ1-1	TRBD1	few	CASSVQGANTEAFF	TGTGCCAGCTCTGTACAGGGGGCGAACACTGAAGCTTTCTTT
TRBV9	TRBJ1-6	-	-	CASSVGAGEDSPLHF	TGTGCCAGCAGCGTAGGGGCGGGGGAAGATTCACCCCTCCACTTT
TRBV30	TRBJ2-2	-	few	CAWSGSSGAHGELFF	TGTGCCTGGAGCGGCAGCTCAGGGGCTCACGGGGAGCTGTTTTTT
TRBV3-1/TRBV3-2	TRBJ1-2	-	once	CASSQDIRHYGYTF	TGTGCCAGCAGCCAAGATATCCGACATTACGGCTACACCTTC
TRBV5-8	TRBJ1-1	TRBD1	-	CASSLDRGNTEAFF	TGTGCCAGCAGCCTCGACAGGGGGAACACTGAAGCTTTCTTT
TRBV28	TRBJ2-1	TRBD2	few	CASSFTAGDHQFF	TGTGCCAGCAGTTTCACAGCGGGGGACCATCAGTTCTTC